This is a list of T cell receptor beta chains from one sample in a study of blood T cell repertoires in COVID-19. Only in-frame clones appear in the TCRdb table, and some are missing; sequencing was by immunoSEQ multiplex PCR. Counted here are fewer than 350,000 clones, about 92% occurring once; the ten biggest clones make up less than 5%. The specimen sequenced was peripheral blood. The receptors originated from a woman aged 55-69 years with COVID-19, enrolled during active disease. CDR3s include the opening cysteine and the closing phenylalanine or tryptophan. D genes are given only for firm matches. Clone size is not always given. Where it is, it says once, few, many or a class for expanded clones.

len	d_gene	v_gene	j_gene	abundance	CDR3aa	CDR3nt
12	.	TRBV6-5	TRBJ1-6	.	CASRLGNSPLHF	TGTGCCAGCAGACTCGGGAATTCACCCCTCCACTTT
17	TRBD1	TRBV11-3	TRBJ1-2	.	CASSLAVILTGDYGYTF	TGTGCCAGCAGCTTAGCCGTAATTCTGACAGGGGACTATGGCTACACCTTC
13	.	TRBV10-3	TRBJ1-2	.	CAISETGVDGYTF	TGTGCCATCAGTGAGACAGGTGTTGATGGCTACACCTTC
15	TRBD2	TRBV6-5	TRBJ2-1	.	CASTSLAGAINEQFF	TGTGCCAGCACCTCCCTAGCGGGGGCCATCAATGAGCAGTTCTTC
11	.	TRBV20-1	TRBJ1-2	.	CSVPGLGQAIF	TGCAGTGTCCCGGGTTTGGGGCAGGCCATCTTC
13	TRBD1	TRBV6-5	TRBJ1-2	few	CASSRDREYGYTF	TGTGCCAGCAGTCGTGACAGGGAGTATGGCTACACCTTC
17	.	TRBV7-3	TRBJ2-6	.	CASSLRGRTSGANVLTF	TGTGCCAGCAGCTTAAGGGGGCGAACCTCTGGGGCCAACGTCCTGACTTTC
13	.	TRBV5-1	TRBJ1-2	.	CASSPDRFYGYTF	TGCGCCAGCAGCCCGGACAGATTCTATGGCTACACCTTC
13	TRBD1	TRBV12-3/TRBV12-4	TRBJ1-1	.	CASSRTGATEAFF	TGTGCCAGCAGTCGGACAGGGGCTACCGAAGCTTTCTTT
18	.	TRBV21-1	TRBJ1-6	.	CASSRARAGGAWNSPLHF	TGTGCCAGCAGCAGGGCTAGGGCAGGGGGCGCTTGGAATTCACCCCTCCACTTT
14	TRBD1	TRBV9	TRBJ1-1	once	CASSKGQRNTEAFF	TGTGCCAGCAGCAAGGGACAGAGGAACACTGAAGCTTTCTTT
15	TRBD1	TRBV28	TRBJ1-1	.	CASSSLQGGKAEAFF	TGTGCCAGCAGTTCTCTACAGGGGGGGAAGGCTGAAGCTTTCTTT
14	.	TRBV7-3	TRBJ1-1	.	CASSLLGQNTEAFF	TGTGCCAGCAGCTTACTTGGACAGAACACTGAAGCTTTCTTT
15	TRBD1	TRBV19	TRBJ1-4	.	CASSVTGVTNEKLFF	TGTGCCAGTAGCGTCACAGGGGTAACTAATGAAAAACTGTTTTTT
14	TRBD1	TRBV3-1/TRBV3-2	TRBJ1-1	once	CASSQGQGITEAFF	TGTGCCAGCAGCCAAGGACAGGGGATCACTGAAGCTTTCTTT
15	.	TRBV18	TRBJ1-6	.	CASSVTGRGDSPLHF	TGTGCCAGCTCAGTTACAGGGAGAGGGGATTCACCCCTCCACTTT
13	.	TRBV5-4	TRBJ2-5	.	CASSLWGHETQYF	TGTGCCAGCAGCTTGTGGGGGCATGAGACCCAGTACTTC
15	TRBD1	TRBV7-6	TRBJ1-2	few	CASSSPGQGADGYTF	TGTGCCAGCAGCTCCCCGGGGCAGGGGGCGGATGGCTACACCTTC
14	TRBD1	TRBV19	TRBJ1-2	.	CASSPLQGNYGYTF	TGTGCCAGTAGTCCCTTACAGGGGAACTATGGCTACACCTTC
17	.	TRBV12-2	TRBJ1-1	.	CASRLGESQGSNTEAFF	TGTGCAAGTCGCTTAGGGGAAAGTCAGGGGAGCAACACTGAAGCTTTCTTT
15	.	TRBV9	TRBJ2-1	.	CASSVETVWNNEQFF	TGTGCCAGCAGCGTAGAGACAGTCTGGAACAATGAGCAGTTCTTC
15	.	TRBV2	TRBJ1-5	.	CASSANGQGIQPQHF	TGTGCCAGCAGCGCTAACGGGCAGGGCATTCAGCCCCAGCATTTT
15	TRBD2	TRBV5-1	TRBJ2-7	once	CASNHPGGAAYEQYF	TGCGCCAGCAACCATCCCGGGGGGGCGGCCTACGAGCAGTACTTC
17	TRBD2	TRBV3-1/TRBV3-2	TRBJ2-5	.	CASSPILAGGPVETQYF	TGTGCCAGCAGCCCCATATTAGCGGGGGGGCCTGTAGAGACCCAGTACTTC
19	TRBD2	TRBV4-1	TRBJ2-2	once	CASSARLAGGLRDTGELFF	TGCGCCAGCAGCGCCCGACTAGCGGGGGGGCTTAGGGACACCGGGGAGCTGTTTTTT
19	.	TRBV5-5	TRBJ1-5	few	CASSSIWGGQFSSNQPQHF	TGTGCCAGCAGCTCTATTTGGGGCGGACAGTTCTCATCAAATCAGCCCCAGCATTTT
19	TRBD2	TRBV7-9	TRBJ2-1	.	CASSQPASGGARMGNEQFF	TGTGCCAGCAGCCAGCCGGCTAGCGGGGGGGCCAGGATGGGAAATGAGCAGTTCTTC
13	.	TRBV30	TRBJ1-5	.	CGAVGVGNQPQHF	TGCGGTGCGGTTGGCGTCGGCAATCAGCCCCAGCATTTT
16	TRBD1	TRBV24-1	TRBJ2-6	once	CATSDWDRTGANVLTF	TGTGCCACCAGTGATTGGGACAGGACCGGGGCCAACGTCCTGACTTTC
15	TRBD1	TRBV7-2	TRBJ2-5	.	CASSLQQGYAETQYF	TGTGCCAGCAGCTTACAACAGGGGTATGCAGAGACCCAGTACTTC
14	TRBD1	TRBV11-2	TRBJ2-7	.	CASSLTGVAYEQYF	TGTGCCAGCAGCCTGACAGGGGTTGCCTACGAGCAGTACTTC
15	.	TRBV6-5	TRBJ1-5	.	CASSRKDSEGQPQHF	TGTGCCAGCAGCCGGAAGGACTCCGAAGGGCAGCCCCAGCATTTT
15	TRBD1	TRBV18	TRBJ2-5	.	CASSPQDRGLKTQYF	TGTGCCAGCTCACCACAAGACAGGGGGCTTAAGACCCAGTACTTC
13	.	TRBV6-6	TRBJ1-2	.	CASTHDRDYGYTF	TGTGCCAGCACCCACGACAGAGACTATGGCTACACCTTC
13	.	TRBV5-8	TRBJ1-3	.	CASSQARGNTIYF	TGTGCCAGCAGCCAAGCAAGGGGTAACACCATATATTTT
12	.	TRBV7-9	TRBJ1-2	.	CASPRGDYGYTF	TGTGCCAGCCCACGGGGTGACTATGGCTACACCTTC
15	.	TRBV21-1	TRBJ1-3	.	CASILHKRSGNTIYF	TGTGCCAGCATCCTCCACAAACGCTCTGGAAACACCATATATTTT
17	TRBD2	TRBV11-3	TRBJ2-1	once	CASSSTGLAGGYNEQFF	TGTGCCAGCAGCTCCACTGGACTAGCGGGGGGTTACAATGAGCAGTTCTTC
15	.	TRBV9	TRBJ2-2	.	CASSGGDSNTGELFF	TGTGCCAGCAGCGGCGGGGATTCGAACACCGGGGAGCTGTTTTTT
15	.	TRBV24-1	TRBJ1-5	.	CATSDTGHPYQPQHF	TGTGCCACCAGTGATACCGGACACCCGTATCAGCCCCAGCATTTT
12	.	TRBV19	TRBJ1-5	.	CASSYPPGPQHF	TGTGCCAGTAGTTACCCACCAGGTCCCCAGCATTTT
15	.	TRBV6-5	TRBJ2-5	.	CASRPSLKPQETQYF	TGTGCCAGCAGGCCCTCCTTGAAGCCCCAAGAGACCCAGTACTTC
13	TRBD1	TRBV11-2	TRBJ1-2	.	CASSRGTVYGYTF	TGTGCCAGCAGCCGCGGGACAGTCTATGGCTACACCTTC
12	.	TRBV29-1	TRBJ1-2	.	CSVRAGEGGYTF	TGCAGCGTTCGGGCAGGGGAGGGTGGCTACACCTTC
10	.	TRBV2	TRBJ2-5	.	CASTRETQYF	TGTGCCAGCACGAGGGAGACCCAGTACTTC
14	TRBD1	TRBV6-6	TRBJ2-7	few	CASSSPGQSYEQYF	TGTGCCAGCAGTTCGCCGGGACAGAGCTACGAGCAGTACTTC
20	TRBD2	TRBV5-4	TRBJ2-3	.	CASSWRTSGGSRSSTDTQYF	TGTGCCAGCAGCTGGAGGACTAGCGGGGGGAGTCGTTCCAGCACAGATACGCAGTATTTT